The clone carrying this TCR beta chain showed up just a few times. What it binds is not known. This CDR3 is 15 amino acids long. The germline V gene encodes CDR1 LGHDT and CDR2 YNNKEL (reference sequence). V lost 0 bases, J lost 6 bases, and 14 bases lay in between. The data originate from a study of CD8+CD57+ T cells in acquired aplastic anemia. Study-level background: Average DNA yield from sorted CD4+ and CD8+ cells was around 3 ug. Researchers reported that healthy donors averaged about 10.8 million reads for CD4+ cells. Overall study results and limits: Any difference that existed in CD8+ Simpson's diversity between patients and controls was not significant.

Using genomic DNA as the template, TCR beta VDJ and CDR3 profiling was carried out. TCRdb used MiXCR to reprocess the reads, holding one entry per CDR3 protein. Of about 210,000 distinct CDR3 sequences detected, over 60% appear once; the ten largest clones hold 25% to 30%. The sample comprised sorted CD4+, CD8+, or CD8+CD57+ T cells (not recorded which) from PBMCs. This TCR came from a human donor in good health. The rearrangement links TRBV3-1 to TRBJ1-1; D is uncertain. The CDR3 coding sequence is TGTGCCAGCAGCCAAGATAGGACGGGCATCGCTGAAGCTTTCTTT. It translates to CASSQDRTGIAEAFF.